The T cell receptor beta chain under discussion was sequenced for a study of radiation and T cells in renal cell carcinoma. General study results and limits: In blood, top tumor clones expanded by 2 weeks, shrinking by 4. Pretreatment tumor biopsies were lacking, so baseline clonotypes are unknown.

With regard to this clone: Its antigen is undetermined.

Produced via immunoSEQ multiplex PCR; TCRdb's table is partial and in-frame only. The sample comprises about 170,000 clones, around 89% of which are singletons, and about 11% rests with the top ten. Stated time point: blood 4 weeks post-SBRT, at nephrectomy. Stated treatment: 15 Gy SBRT to primary tumor, nephrectomy 4 weeks later. Nephrectomy followed 15 Gy stereotactic body radiation by 4 weeks. This renal cell carcinoma was of the clear cell type. CDR1 and CDR2 from the germline V gene are SGHNT and YYREEE (reference sequence). Trimming shortened V by 3 bases and J by 3 bases, and 9 bases separated the two germline ends. This CDR3 is 13 amino acids long.

The source of this sequence is a woman between 45 and 60 years old with renal cell carcinoma. The genes are TRBV5-4 and TRBJ2-5; TRBD2 might be the D (6 bases). The source was blood, collected from a patient whose treatment included radiotherapy and nephrectomy. CDR3 amino acids: CASSWRGEETQYF. The CDR3 region has the DNA TGTGCCAGCAGCTGGCGGGGTGAAGAGACCCAGTACTTC.